Presented here are 27 T cell receptor beta chains from one specimen sequenced in a study of cytomegalovirus exposure and HLA in healthy donors. Profiled with immunoSEQ multiplex PCR; TCRdb holds only in-frame clones, not every one. The data contain about 50,000 clones, roughly 85% of them singletons. The sequenced sample was PBMCs. The receptors derive from a woman in her twenties or thirties in good health and CMV-seronegative.

This clone has more than one count but fewer than ten. The rearrangement uses TRBV29-1 and TRBJ2-3, with a tentative D call TRBD2 (6 bases). This CDR3 is 14 amino acids long. Looked up from germline, CDR1 is SQVTM and CDR2 is ANQGSEA. The V and J ends lost 4 bases and 0 bases respectively, with 11 bases between them. This chain's CDR3 is CSVAGTSSTDTQYF. The CDR3 nucleotides are TGCAGCGTTGCCGGGACTTCTAGCACAGATACGCAGTATTTT.

DNA for the CDR3: TGTGCCAGCAGTTTCCTGGCGGGCACAGATACGCAGTATTTT. Its protein product is CASSFLAGTDTQYF. The V and J genes are TRBV28 and TRBJ2-3; no clear D gene. The V end was cut by 3 bases, the J end by 1 base, with 8 bases between. CDR3 size: 14 residues. Germline V gene data show CDR1 as MDHEN and CDR2 as SYDVKM.

The J gene is TRBJ2-5, the V gene TRBV7-2; TRBD2 agrees at 15 bases. V dropped 5 bases and J dropped 5; count of bases not matched to a gene: 12. The CDR3 sequence is 18 residues long. Germline V CDR1 and CDR2: SGHTA, FQGNSA. The CDR3 coding sequence is TGTGCCAGCAGCCCCGGGACTAGCGGGAGGCGCCTAGGGGAGACCCAGTACTTC. It encodes CASSPGTSGRRLGETQYF.

The chain is built from TRBV19 and TRBJ1-5; a possible D gene is TRBD1 (6 bases). Germline V CDR1 and CDR2: LNHDA, SQIVND (reference sequence). The CDR3 totals 16 residues. V was shortened by 7 bases and J by 4 bases, with 20 bases between the two germline ends. The CDR3 coding sequence is TGTGCCAGTACCCCACGACAGGACCGAGGGAATCAGCCCCAGCATTTT. It is translated as CASTPRQDRGNQPQHF.

J is TRBJ2-7 and V is TRBV28, with TRBD1 identical over 9 bases. CDR3 length equals 15 residues. V was pared by 5 bases and J by 5 bases, with 10 bases of the junction left unmatched. From germline, CDR1 is MDHEN and CDR2 SYDVKM. The CDR3, as DNA: TGTGCCAGCAGTCTAACGGGACAGGGTTTCCACGAGCAGTACTTC. Residues: CASSLTGQGFHEQYF. The variable domain in full, completed from reference TRBV28 and TRBJ2-7, reads DVKVTQSSRYLVKRTGEKVFLECVQDMDHENMFWYRQDPGLGLRLIYFSYDVKMKEKGDIPEGYSVSREKKERFSLILESASTNQTSMYLCASSLTGQGFHEQYFGPGTRLTVT.

This clone was picked up a small number of times. This chain connects TRBV6-5 to TRBJ1-2, with D perhaps TRBD1 (6 bases). Germline V gene sequence: CDR1 MNHEY, CDR2 SVGAGI. Trimming removed 6 bases at V and 7 bases at J, with 12 bases between. The CDR3 has 12 amino acids. CDR3 protein: CASSLQGAGYTF. The CDR3 nucleotides are TGTGCCAGCAGCCTACAGGGAGCTGGCTACACCTTC.

V and J are TRBV29-1 and TRBJ2-1; possible D gene TRBD2, 6 bases. V dropped 5 bases and J dropped 6 bases, with 17 bases sitting between them. The germline gives CDR1 SQVTM, CDR2 ANQGSEA. There are 14 residues in the CDR3. As DNA, the CDR3 is TGCAGCGTTTCCAATATGGGACTGGCCAATGAGCAGTTCTTC. Amino acid sequence: CSVSNMGLANEQFF.

DNA for the CDR3: TGCGCCAGCAGCCGGGACTTCTACAATGAGCAGTTCTTC. It encodes CASSRDFYNEQFF. This rearrangement joins TRBV4-1 to TRBJ2-1; tentatively, D is TRBD2 (6 bases). This CDR3 comprises 13 residues. V was pared by 4 bases and J by 3 bases, with 7 bases between. The germline CDR1 and CDR2 sequences are MGHRA and YSYEKL.

The V gene is TRBV4-1, the J gene TRBJ1-4, with 8 bases that match TRBD1. Trimming took 4 bases from V and 2 from J; bases not matched to a gene: 6. The length of the CDR3 is 16 residues. Germline V gene sequence: CDR1 MGHRA, CDR2 YSYEKL. The CDR3 DNA reads as TGCGCCAGCAGCCTCGGACAGGGCTTGACTAATGAAAAACTGTTTTTT. It yields the protein CASSLGQGLTNEKLFF.

This clone was observed once. This chain connects TRBV29-1 to TRBJ2-3, with TRBD2 matching over 7 bases. This CDR3 contains 13 residues. Germline V CDR1 and CDR2: SQVTM, ANQGSEA. The CDR3 DNA is TGCTCTAGTGGCGGGAGATTGATGTATACGCAGTATTTT. The encoded protein is CSSGGRLMYTQYF.

J is TRBJ1-1 and V is TRBV6-5; D possibly corresponds to TRBD1 (6 bases). The germline V gene encodes CDR1 MNHEY and CDR2 SVGAGI. Trimming removed 2 bases from V and 4 bases from J, with 11 bases in between. This CDR3 spans 14 amino acids. The CDR3 loop reads CASSYDPRGTEAFF. The CDR3 DNA sequence: TGTGCCAGCAGTTACGATCCCAGGGGCACTGAAGCTTTCTTT.

This chain links TRBV19 with TRBJ2-2, with D hard to call. The V end lost 3 bases, the J end lost 4 bases, and 9 bases lay between the germline ends. In germline, CDR1 is LNHDA, CDR2 SQIVND (reference sequence). CDR3 length equals 14 residues. CDR3 protein: CASSIPRSTGELFF. CDR3 nucleotides: TGTGCCAGTAGTATCCCGAGGAGCACCGGGGAGCTGTTTTTT.

V and J are TRBV6-1 and TRBJ1-3; no reliable D call. V shed 0 bases and J shed 4 bases, with 13 bases lying between them. The CDR3 length is 16 residues. CDR1 and CDR2 from the germline V gene are MNHNS and SASEGT. The CDR3 is CASSEASGMGGNTIYF. The CDR3 nucleotides are TGTGCCAGCAGTGAAGCGTCGGGAATGGGCGGAAACACCATATATTTT.

This rearrangement joins TRBV28 to TRBJ1-5, with TRBD1 as a possible D gene (6 bases). The V gene lost 3 bases and the J gene lost 4 bases, with 19 bases spanning the gap. Germline V lookup: CDR1 MDHEN, CDR2 SYDVKM. The CDR3 runs 17 residues. The CDR3 here is CASSFPGVGGRNQPQHF. CDR3 DNA sequence: TGTGCCAGCAGTTTCCCAGGGGTTGGTGGTCGGAATCAGCCCCAGCATTTT.

The sample holds one count of this clone. This sequence joins TRBV29-1 and TRBJ2-7; D ambiguous. The V gene's germline CDR1 is SQVTM and CDR2 ANQGSEA. This CDR3 region has 14 residues. Trimming stripped 4 bases from V and 0 bases from J, with 13 bases between. This chain's CDR3 is CSVVTAAVSYEQYF. For the CDR3, the DNA is TGCAGCGTTGTAACCGCGGCCGTCTCCTACGAGCAGTACTTC.

V is TRBV28 and J is TRBJ2-5; no definite D call. The CDR3 extends over 11 amino acids. In germline, CDR1 is MDHEN, CDR2 SYDVKM. Trimming took 2 bases from V and 5 from J, leaving 3 bases between them. CDR3 protein: CASSLQETQYF. CDR3 coding DNA: TGTGCCAGCAGTTTACAGGAGACCCAGTACTTC.

The V gene is TRBV27, the J gene TRBJ1-2, with 12 positions matching TRBD1. The CDR3 has 13 residues. The J segment lost 11 bases and the V segment lost 7 bases, leaving 8 bases of the junction unmatched. Germline assignment: CDR1 MNHEY and CDR2 SMNVEV (reference sequence). The CDR3 DNA reads TGTGCCAGCAACCCGGGACAGGGGGCGCGGTACACCTTC. Protein: CASNPGQGARYTF.

Written as DNA, the CDR3 is TGTGCCAGCAGTTGGACTAGCGGTGGGACAGATACGCAGTATTTT. Translating gives CASSWTSGGTDTQYF. The chain is built from TRBV28 and TRBJ2-3; 10 nucleotides agree with TRBD2. The length of the CDR3 is 15 residues. V lost 4 bases to trimming and J lost 3 bases; unmatched junction nucleotides: 4. CDR1 and CDR2 from the germline V gene are MDHEN and SYDVKM.

The CDR3 DNA is TGTGCCAGCAGTTCCCCTACATCGACAGGGTGGTTTCAGCCCCAGCATTTT. This encodes CASSSPTSTGWFQPQHF. V gene TRBV28 combines with J gene TRBJ1-5, with 7 bases aligning to TRBD1. V shed 4 bases and J 6 bases; nucleotides not matched to a gene: 15. Germline V lookup: CDR1 MDHEN, CDR2 SYDVKM. This CDR3 spans 17 amino acids.

This chain connects TRBV28 to TRBJ2-7, with TRBD1 identical over 7 bases. Trimming took 3 bases from V and 4 from J; bases not matched to a gene: 6. Germline-derived CDR1 and CDR2 are MDHEN and SYDVKM. The CDR3 is 14 amino acids. The CDR3 sequence: CASSLWDRVYEQYF. The CDR3 region has the DNA TGTGCCAGCAGTTTGTGGGACAGAGTTTACGAGCAGTACTTC.

The rearrangement links TRBV4-3 to TRBJ2-3, with TRBD2 identical over 8 bases. The CDR3 sequence is 17 residues long. Unmatched junction bases numbered 12, after V lost 0 bases and J lost 7 bases. CDR1 and CDR2 from the germline V gene are LGHNA and YSLEER. Here the CDR3 reads CASSQETGGGLTNTQYF. Here the CDR3 DNA reads TGCGCCAGCAGCCAAGAAACGGGGGGGGGCCTTACGAATACGCAGTATTTT.

CDR3 in DNA: TGTGCCAGCAGTTTATTCGACAGCAAATACGGCTACACCTTC. This encodes CASSLFDSKYGYTF. This chain links TRBV28 with TRBJ1-2, with a tentative D call TRBD1 (5 bases). Germline V gene data show CDR1 as MDHEN and CDR2 as SYDVKM. Trimming pared 1 base from V and 8 bases from J, leaving 14 bases between. This CDR3 contains 14 residues.

The rearrangement links TRBV4-1 to TRBJ2-1; D is possibly TRBD2 (6 bases). Germline CDR1 MGHRA, CDR2 YSYEKL. Trimming removed 1 base at V and 4 bases at J, with 14 bases between. The CDR3 is 16 amino acids. The DNA for the CDR3 is TGCGCCAGCAGCCAAGCCCGCGGGACGGGATACAATGAGCAGTTCTTC. It translates to CASSQARGTGYNEQFF.

The V and J genes are TRBV10-1 and TRBJ2-3; 8 bases match TRBD1. The germline V gene has CDR1 WNHNN and CDR2 SYGVQD (reference sequence). The J segment lost 4 bases and the V segment lost 3 bases, leaving 3 bases of the junction unmatched. The CDR3 sequence is 14 residues long. CDR3 amino acids: CASSDEQGADTQYF. CDR3 DNA sequence: TGCGCCAGCAGTGATGAACAGGGGGCAGATACGCAGTATTTT.

CDR3 residues: CASDQDSPGFEETQYF. CDR3 DNA sequence: TGTGCCAGCGATCAGGACTCCCCCGGGTTTGAAGAGACCCAGTACTTC. The chain joins TRBV7-8 to TRBJ2-5; TRBD2 might be the D (5 bases). The V and J ends lost 8 bases and 3 bases respectively, with 22 bases between them. CDR1 is SGHVS and CDR2 is FQNEAQ in the germline V gene. The CDR3 sequence is 16 residues long.

This chain links TRBV28 with TRBJ1-1, with D possibly TRBD1 on 6 matching bases. Germline V lookup: CDR1 MDHEN, CDR2 SYDVKM. Trimming pared 7 bases from V and 1 base from J, leaving 10 bases between. This CDR3 contains 13 residues. The CDR3 sequence is CASTRTANTEAFF. CDR3 DNA: TGTGCCAGCACACGGACAGCGAACACTGAAGCTTTCTTT.

This clone has just one count. The CDR3 DNA follows: TGTGCCAGCAGTCTATCCTTTCACCGGGACAGGGGACCGAACACCGGGGAGCTGTTTTTT. Protein product: CASSLSFHRDRGPNTGELFF. The V gene is TRBV28, the J gene TRBJ2-2; 10 nucleotides line up with TRBD1. The CDR3 sequence is 20 residues long. V shed 5 bases, J shed 0 bases, and the junction held 15 bases outside the gene matches. CDR1 and CDR2 from the germline V gene are MDHEN and SYDVKM.